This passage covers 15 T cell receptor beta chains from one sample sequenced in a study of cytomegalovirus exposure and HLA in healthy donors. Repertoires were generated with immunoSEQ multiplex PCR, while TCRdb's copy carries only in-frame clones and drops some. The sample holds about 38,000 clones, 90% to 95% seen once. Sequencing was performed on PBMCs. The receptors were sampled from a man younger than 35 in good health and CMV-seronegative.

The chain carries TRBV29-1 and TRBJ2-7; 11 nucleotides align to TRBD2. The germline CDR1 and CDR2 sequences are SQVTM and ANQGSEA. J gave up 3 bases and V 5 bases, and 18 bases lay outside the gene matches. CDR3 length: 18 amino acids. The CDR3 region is CSVPGPTSGGSRVYEQYF. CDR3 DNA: TGCAGCGTTCCCGGACCTACTAGCGGGGGCTCGAGGGTCTACGAGCAGTACTTC.

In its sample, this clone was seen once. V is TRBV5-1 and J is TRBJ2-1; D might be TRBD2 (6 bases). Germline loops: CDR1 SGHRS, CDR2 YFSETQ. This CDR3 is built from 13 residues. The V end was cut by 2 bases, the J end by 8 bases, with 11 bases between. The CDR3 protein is CASSFSGWDEQFF. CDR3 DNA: TGCGCCAGCAGCTTCAGCGGGTGGGATGAGCAGTTCTTC. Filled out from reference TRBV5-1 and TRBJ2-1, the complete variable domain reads KAGVTQTPRYLIKTRGQQVTLSCSPISGHRSVSWYQQTPGQGLQFLFEYFSETQRNKGNFPGRFSGRQFSNSRSEMNVSTLELGDSALYLCASSFSGWDEQFFGPGTRLTVL.

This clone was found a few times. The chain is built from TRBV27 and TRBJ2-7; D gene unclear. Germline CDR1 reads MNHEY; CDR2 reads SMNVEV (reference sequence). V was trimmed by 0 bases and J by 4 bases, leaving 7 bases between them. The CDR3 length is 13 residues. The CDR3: CASSLSGYYEQYF. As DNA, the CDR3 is TGTGCCAGCAGTTTATCCGGGTATTACGAGCAGTACTTC.

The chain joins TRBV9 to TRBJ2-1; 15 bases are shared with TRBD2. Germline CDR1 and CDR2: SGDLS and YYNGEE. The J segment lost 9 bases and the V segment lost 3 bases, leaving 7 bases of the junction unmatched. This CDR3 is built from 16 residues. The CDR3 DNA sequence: TGTGCCAGCAGCGGACACCGGACTAGCGGGGGGGGTGAGCAGTTCTTC. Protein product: CASSGHRTSGGGEQFF.

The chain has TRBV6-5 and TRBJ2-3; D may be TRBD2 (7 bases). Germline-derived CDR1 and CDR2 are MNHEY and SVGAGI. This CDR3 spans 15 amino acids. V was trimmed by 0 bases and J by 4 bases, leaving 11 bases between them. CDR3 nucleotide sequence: TGTGCCAGCAGTTACTCTGCGGGGGCGGCAGATACGCAGTATTTT. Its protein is CASSYSAGAADTQYF.

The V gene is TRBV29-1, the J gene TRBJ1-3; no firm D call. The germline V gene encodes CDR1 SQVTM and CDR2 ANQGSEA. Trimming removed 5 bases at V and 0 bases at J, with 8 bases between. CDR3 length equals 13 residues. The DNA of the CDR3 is TGCAGCGTTACTCCGAGCTCTGGAAACACCATATATTTT. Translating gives CSVTPSSGNTIYF. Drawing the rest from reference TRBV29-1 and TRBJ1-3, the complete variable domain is SAVISQKPSRDICQRGTSLTIQCQVDSQVTMMFWYRQQPGQSLTLIATANQGSEATYESGFVIDKFPISRPNLTFSTLTVSNMSPEDSSIYLCSVTPSSGNTIYFGEGSWLTVV.

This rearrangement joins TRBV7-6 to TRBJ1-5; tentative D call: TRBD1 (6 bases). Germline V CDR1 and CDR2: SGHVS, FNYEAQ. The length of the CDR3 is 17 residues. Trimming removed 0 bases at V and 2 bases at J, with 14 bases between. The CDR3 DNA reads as TGTGCCAGCAGCTTAGCGCCATCCTACAGGGGCAATCAGCCCCAGCATTTT. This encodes CASSLAPSYRGNQPQHF.

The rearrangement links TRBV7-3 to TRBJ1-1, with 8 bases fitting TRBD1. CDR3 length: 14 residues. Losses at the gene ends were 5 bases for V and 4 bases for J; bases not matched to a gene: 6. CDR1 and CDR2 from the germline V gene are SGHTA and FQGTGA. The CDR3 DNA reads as TGTGCCAGCAGCATCGGACAGGGAACCACTGAAGCTTTCTTT. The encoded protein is CASSIGQGTTEAFF.

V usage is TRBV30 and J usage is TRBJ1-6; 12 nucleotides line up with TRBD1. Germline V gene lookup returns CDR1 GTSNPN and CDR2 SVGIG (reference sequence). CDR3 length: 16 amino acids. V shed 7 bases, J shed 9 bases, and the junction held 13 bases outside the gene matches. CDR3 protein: CASRGGTGGDGSPLHF. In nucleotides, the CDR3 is TGTGCCTCGCGCGGAGGGACAGGGGGCGACGGTTCACCCCTCCACTTT.

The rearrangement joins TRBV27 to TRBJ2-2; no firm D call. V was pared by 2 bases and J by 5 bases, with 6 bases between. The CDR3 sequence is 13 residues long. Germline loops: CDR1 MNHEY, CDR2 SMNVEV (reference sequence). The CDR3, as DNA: TGTGCCAGCAGTTTAGTAGAGACCGGGGAGCTGTTTTTT. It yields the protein CASSLVETGELFF.

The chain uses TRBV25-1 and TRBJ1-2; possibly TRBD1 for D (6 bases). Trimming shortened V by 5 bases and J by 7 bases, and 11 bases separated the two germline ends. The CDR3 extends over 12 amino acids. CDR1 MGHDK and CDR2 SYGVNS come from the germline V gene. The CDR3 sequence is CASSTGNGGYTF. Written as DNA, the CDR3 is TGTGCCAGCAGTACAGGGAACGGTGGCTACACCTTC.

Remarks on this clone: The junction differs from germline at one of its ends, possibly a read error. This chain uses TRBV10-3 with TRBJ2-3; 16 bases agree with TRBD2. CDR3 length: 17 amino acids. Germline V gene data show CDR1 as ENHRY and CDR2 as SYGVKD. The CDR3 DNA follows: TGTGCCATCAGTGAGTCGACGATGGGACTAGCGGGGGGGGTATTTCATTTT. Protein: CAISESTMGLAGGVFHF.

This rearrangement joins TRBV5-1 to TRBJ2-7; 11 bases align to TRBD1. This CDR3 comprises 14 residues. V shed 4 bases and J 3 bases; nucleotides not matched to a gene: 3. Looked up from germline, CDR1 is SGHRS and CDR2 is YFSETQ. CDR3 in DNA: TGCGCCAGCAGCACCGGGACAGGGGGCTACGAGCAGTACTTC. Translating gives CASSTGTGGYEQYF.

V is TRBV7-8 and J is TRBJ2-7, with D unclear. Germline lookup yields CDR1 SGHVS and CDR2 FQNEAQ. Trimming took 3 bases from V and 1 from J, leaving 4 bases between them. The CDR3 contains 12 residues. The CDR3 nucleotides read TGTGCCAGCAGCTTCAATTCCTACGAGCAGTACTTC. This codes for CASSFNSYEQYF.

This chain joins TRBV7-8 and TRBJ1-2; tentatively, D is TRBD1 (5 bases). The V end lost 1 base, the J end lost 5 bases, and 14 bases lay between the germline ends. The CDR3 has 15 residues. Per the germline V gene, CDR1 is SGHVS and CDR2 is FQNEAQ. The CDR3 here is CASSLGAGLFYGYTF. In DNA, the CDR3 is TGTGCCAGCAGCTTAGGGGCAGGGTTATTTTATGGCTACACCTTC.